A selection of T cell receptor beta chains follows, all from one sample in a study of T cells in localized non-small cell lung cancer. Data came from immunoSEQ multiplex PCR; TCRdb stores just in-frame clones and leaves some out. The sample contains hundreds of clones, 20% to 25% of which appear only once. This material consisted of normal lung tissue next to the tumor, taken before any cancer treatment. Receptor source: a man aged 40 to 69 with stage III lung adenocarcinoma. Both conserved end residues are part of each CDR3. A D gene is named only where the DNA matches it firmly. Clone sizes are given selectively: once, few, many, or a class where the clone is expanded.

clone_size	v_call	d_call	j_call	cdr3_nt	cdr3_aa
.	TRBV9	.	TRBJ1-6	TGTGCCAGCAGTGGTCCGGGAGAATCACCCCTCCACTTT	CASSGPGESPLHF
few	TRBV9	.	TRBJ1-1	TGTGCCAGCAGCGTAGACCAGGGTCGAGCTTTCTTT	CASSVDQGRAFF
.	TRBV5-1	TRBD1	TRBJ2-5	TGCGCCAGCAGCCCGGACAGGGTGGGACAAGAGACCCAGTACTTC	CASSPDRVGQETQYF
few	TRBV11-3	.	TRBJ2-7	TGTGCCAGCAGCCGGTCATTTAGCGGCTACGAGCAGTACTTC	CASSRSFSGYEQYF
medium-sized	TRBV9	.	TRBJ2-1	TGTGCCAGCAGTCCGGGACAGGGATTCACTAGCGGGATTGAGCAGTTCTTC	CASSPGQGFTSGIEQFF
.	TRBV9	TRBD2	TRBJ2-1	TGTGCCAGCAGCGTTCGGGTAGCGGGGGGTCCCTTTCGGTCCTACAATGAGCAGTTCTTC	CASSVRVAGGPFRSYNEQFF
once	TRBV19	.	TRBJ2-7	TGTGCCAGTAGTATAGGCGGAACCTACGAGCAGTACTTC	CASSIGGTYEQYF
.	TRBV28	.	TRBJ2-3	TGTGCCAGCAGTTCCCCCCCACAGAGCACAGATACGCAGTATTTT	CASSSPPQSTDTQYF
.	TRBV6-8	TRBD2	TRBJ2-1	TGTGCCATCAAGGGCCTCGGGACTAGCGGGGGTTCCTACAATGAGCAGTTCTTC	CAIKGLGTSGGSYNEQFF
.	TRBV9	.	TRBJ2-5	TGTGCCAGCAGTGCTCTCAGGGGAGGAGCGCAAGAGACCCAGTACTTC	CASSALRGGAQETQYF
large	TRBV9	TRBD1	TRBJ2-1	TGTGCCAGCAGTGAGACCGGGACAGGGGGCCACAATGAGCAGTTCTTC	CASSETGTGGHNEQFF
few	TRBV9	.	TRBJ2-5	TGTGCCAGCCAAACTAGCTCCGAGACCCAGTACTTC	CASQTSSETQYF
.	TRBV6-8	TRBD2	TRBJ2-7	TGTGCCAGCAGTTACTCAAGCGGGGGGGCTTCCTACGAGCAGTACTTC	CASSYSSGGASYEQYF
.	TRBV29-1	.	TRBJ2-1	TGCAGCGTGGGGACACTATACAATGAGCAGTTCTTC	CSVGTLYNEQFF
.	TRBV18	TRBD1	TRBJ1-6	TGTGCCAGCTCACCTCGGCCGACAGGGGACGTCTATAATTCACCCCTCCACTTT	CASSPRPTGDVYNSPLHF
.	TRBV28	TRBD1	TRBJ2-2	TGTGCCAGCAGTCCGACAGGGGATAACCCCGCGGAGCTGTTTTTT	CASSPTGDNPAELFF
large	TRBV19	.	TRBJ1-1	TGTGCCAGTAGTAAGTCGGAAGTGAACACTGAAGCTTTCTTT	CASSKSEVNTEAFF
.	TRBV1	.	TRBJ1-1	TGCGCCAGCAGCCACCGGACGGAAATGAACACTGAAGCTTTCTTT	CASSHRTEMNTEAFF
few	TRBV11-3	.	TRBJ1-3	TGTGCCAGCAGCTTTGGGACGGCGAGCTCTAACTCTGGAAACACCATATATTTT	CASSFGTASSNSGNTIYF
once	TRBV29-1	.	TRBJ2-1	TGCAGCGTTGAAGACCTCCCTGAGTGGGGAGACTATGAGCAGTTCTTC	CSVEDLPEWGDYEQFF
few	TRBV9	.	TRBJ2-1	TGTGCCAGCAGCGTAGATGGCGGGGTTTTCGATGAGCAGTTCTTC	CASSVDGGVFDEQFF
few	TRBV27	.	TRBJ2-3	TGTGCCAGCAGTTTTTACCAGGTCGCAGATACGCAGTATTTT	CASSFYQVADTQYF
.	TRBV6-7	.	TRBJ2-7	TGTGCCAGCAGTCACTCCTACGAGCAGTACTTC	CASSHSYEQYF
.	TRBV19	TRBD2	TRBJ2-3	TGTGCCAGTAGTATTGGTTTTCGGCGGGGGGGCAAAGATACGCAGTATTTT	CASSIGFRRGGKDTQYF
few	TRBV11-3	.	TRBJ2-2	TGTGCCAGCAGCTTACTCGTCATACAGGGAAGGAGTTCTAGCACCGGGGAGCTGTTTTTT	CASSLLVIQGRSSSTGELFF
.	TRBV9	.	TRBJ2-1	TGTGCCAGCACCTCTTTCTGGAGGGGCCAGGATGAGCAGTTCTTC	CASTSFWRGQDEQFF
.	TRBV25-1	.	TRBJ1-4	TGTGCCAGCAGTGACTTACTACAGACAGGATCTAATGAAAAACTGTTTTTT	CASSDLLQTGSNEKLFF
.	TRBV15	.	TRBJ2-5	TGTGCCACCAGCAGGGAACAGGGGGGGCAAGAGACCCAGTACTTC	CATSREQGGQETQYF
.	TRBV5-1	TRBD1	TRBJ2-7	TGCGCCAGCAGACCCACCAGCGGACAGGGCTATTCGGAGCAGTACTTC	CASRPTSGQGYSEQYF
.	TRBV30	.	TRBJ1-2	TGTGCCTGGAGCCCAATCGGGACGAAGAACTATGGCTACACCTTC	CAWSPIGTKNYGYTF
medium-sized	TRBV6-8	.	TRBJ2-5	TGTGCCAGCAGTTACGGTCGGGGCCGGGAGACCCAGTACTTC	CASSYGRGRETQYF
.	TRBV10-2	.	TRBJ2-3	TGCGCCAGCAGTGAGTCGAACCATCTTGCAGATACGCAGTATTTT	CASSESNHLADTQYF
.	TRBV9	.	TRBJ2-5	TGTGCCAGCAGCGTAGACGGCAGGGCAGGGGAGACCCAGTACTTC	CASSVDGRAGETQYF